The entry below gives a single T cell receptor beta chain sequence along with its context. The data were obtained in a study of CD8 T cells in Susac syndrome. Healthy donors, matched for age and sex, constituted the control group. Random hexamers served to reverse transcribe roughly 0.45 to 1 ug RNA. Amplification of TCR beta CDR3 spanned 54 Vbeta and 13 Jbeta via immunoSEQ multiplex PCR. Via MiXCR, TCRdb re-called the immunoSEQ multiplex PCR reads, giving one row per CDR3 protein. The data contain 95,000 to 150,000 distinct CDR3 sequences, roughly 92% of them seen just once; the ten biggest clones take up more than 0.095%. The CDR3 is 15 amino acids. V lost 3 bases, J lost 1 base, and 10 bases lay in between. Germline V lookup: CDR1 KGHSH, CDR2 LQKENI.

The receptor was derived from a human donor in good health. This sequence joins TRBV18 and TRBJ1-5; no clear D gene. The specimen was CD4+ T cells from PBMCs. In nucleotides, the CDR3 is TGTGCCAGCTCACCCATCTCGGAGAGCAATCAGCCCCAGCATTTT. Amino acids: CASSPISESNQPQHF. Combining the CDR3 with reference TRBV18 and TRBJ1-5 gives the whole variable domain NAGVMQNPRHLVRRRGQEARLRCSPMKGHSHVYWYRQLPEEGLKFMVYLQKENIIDESGMPKERFSAEFPKEGPSILRIQQVVRGDSAAYFCASSPISESNQPQHFGDGTRLSIL.